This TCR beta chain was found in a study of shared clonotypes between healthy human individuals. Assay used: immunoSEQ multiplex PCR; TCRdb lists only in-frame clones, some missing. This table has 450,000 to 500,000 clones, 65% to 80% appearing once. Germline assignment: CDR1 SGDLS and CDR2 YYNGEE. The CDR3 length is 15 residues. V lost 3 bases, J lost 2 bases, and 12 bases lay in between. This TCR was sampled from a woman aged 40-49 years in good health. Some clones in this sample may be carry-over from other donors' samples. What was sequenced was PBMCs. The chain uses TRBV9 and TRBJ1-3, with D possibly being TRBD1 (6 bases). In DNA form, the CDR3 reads TGTGCCAGCAGCGCAAACAGGGAACCTGGAAACACCATATATTTT. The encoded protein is CASSANREPGNTIYF.